In this sample, the clone carrying this T cell receptor (beta chain) is medium-sized. cDNA molecules, individually, were tagged with unique molecular identifiers. A single record per CDR3 protein comes from TCRdb applying MiXCR to the 5' RACE reads. The sample shows tens of thousands of distinct CDR3 sequences, around 6.1% of them seen only once. The data stem from a study of early T cells in non-severe SARS-CoV-2 infection. Study background: The sequenced material was bulk RNA from unsorted whole blood, and its chains were unpaired.

Germline CDR1 reads SEHNR; CDR2 reads FQNEAQ (reference sequence). The V segment lost 5 bases and the J segment 6 bases; nucleotides outside the gene matches: 6. The CDR3 covers 14 residues. Sequences were derived from whole blood, sampled at baseline. This sequence was found in an adult who was a healthcare worker with PCR-confirmed SARS-CoV-2 infection or an uninfected control (not recorded which). The chain couples TRBV7-9 to TRBJ2-5, with TRBD1 matching 10 bases. CDR3 in DNA: TGTGCCAGCAGCCCGACAGGGGGCAGAAAGACCCAGTACTTC. It specifies CASSPTGGRKTQYF.